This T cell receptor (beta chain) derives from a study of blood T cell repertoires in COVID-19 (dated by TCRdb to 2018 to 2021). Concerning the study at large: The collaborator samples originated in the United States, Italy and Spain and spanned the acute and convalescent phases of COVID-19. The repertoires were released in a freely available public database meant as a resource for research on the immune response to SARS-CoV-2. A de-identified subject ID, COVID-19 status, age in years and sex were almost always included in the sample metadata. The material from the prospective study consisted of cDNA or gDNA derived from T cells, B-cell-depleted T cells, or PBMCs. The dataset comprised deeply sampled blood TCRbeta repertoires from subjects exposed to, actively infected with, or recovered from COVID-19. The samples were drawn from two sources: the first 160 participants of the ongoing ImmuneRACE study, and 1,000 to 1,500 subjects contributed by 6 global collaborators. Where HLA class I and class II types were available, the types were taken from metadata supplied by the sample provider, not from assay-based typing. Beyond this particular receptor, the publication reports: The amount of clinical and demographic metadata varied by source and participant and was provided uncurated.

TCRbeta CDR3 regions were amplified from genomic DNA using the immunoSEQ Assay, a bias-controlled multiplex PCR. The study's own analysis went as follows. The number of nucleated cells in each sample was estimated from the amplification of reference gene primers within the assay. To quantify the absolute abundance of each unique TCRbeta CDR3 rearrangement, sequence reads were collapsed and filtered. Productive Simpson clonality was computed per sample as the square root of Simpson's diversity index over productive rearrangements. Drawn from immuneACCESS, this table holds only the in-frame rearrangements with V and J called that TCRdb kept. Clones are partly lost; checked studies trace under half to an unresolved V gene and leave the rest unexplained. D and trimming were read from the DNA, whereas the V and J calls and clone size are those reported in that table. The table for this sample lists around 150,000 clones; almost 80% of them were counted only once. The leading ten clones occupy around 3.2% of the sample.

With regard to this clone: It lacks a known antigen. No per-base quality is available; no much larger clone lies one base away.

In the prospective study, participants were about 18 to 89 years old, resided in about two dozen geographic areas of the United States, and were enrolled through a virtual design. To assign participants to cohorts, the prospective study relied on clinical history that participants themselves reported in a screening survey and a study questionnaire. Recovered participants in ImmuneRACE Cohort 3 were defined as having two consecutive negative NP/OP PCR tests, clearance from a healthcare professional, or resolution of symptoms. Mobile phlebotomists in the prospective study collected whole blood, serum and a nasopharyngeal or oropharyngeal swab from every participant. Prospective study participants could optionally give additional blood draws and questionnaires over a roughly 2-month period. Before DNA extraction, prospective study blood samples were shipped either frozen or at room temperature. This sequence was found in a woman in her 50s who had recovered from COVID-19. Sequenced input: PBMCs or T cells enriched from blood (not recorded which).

The CDR3 has the sequence CASSGGGIPFSQHF. The sequenced DNA: TGTGCCAGCTCGGGAGGGGGGATCCCCTTCTCCCAGCATTTT. Here the chain combines TRBV28 and TRBJ1-5; 6 matching bases give a weak D call of TRBD1. As encoded in the germline V gene, CDR1 is MDHEN while CDR2 is SYDVKM. Counted from cysteine to phenylalanine, this CDR3 has 14 amino acids. This entry keeps only the CDR3 DNA: 42 bases, framed from base 1. Cut back by 8 bases and 11 bases, the V and J ends lie 22 bases apart.